Listed below are T cell receptor beta chains from one sample, sequenced in a study of T-cell reconstitution after alpha-beta-depleted transplantation in children. TCRdb re-analysed the PCR reads in MiXCR, keeping a single row per CDR3 protein. Among some 590,000 distinct CDR3 sequences, roughly a tenth were seen once, and the ten largest hold less than 5%. Sequenced here: PBMCs from the stem cell graft donor, sampled from the stem cell graft. These receptors were taken from a human donor who donated a stem cell graft to a child with acute myeloid leukemia. CDR3s include the opening cysteine and the closing phenylalanine or tryptophan. Each record gives: D gene, clone size, V gene, J gene, CDR3 DNA, CDR3 protein. A D gene is named only where the DNA matches it firmly. A clone size is listed for some rows: how often the clone was seen (once, few, many), or a class if it is expanded.

TRBD1,many,TRBV29-1,TRBJ1-6,TGCAGCGTTGCCACCGGGACAGGGAATTCACCCCTCCACTTT,CSVATGTGNSPLHF
NA,NA,TRBV20-1,TRBJ2-3,TGCAGTGCTAGACCGCAGACAGATACGCAGTATTTT,CSARPQTDTQYF
NA,NA,TRBV29-1,TRBJ2-7,TGCAGCGTGGGACCCGGCGGACAGATACAGTACTTC,CSVGPGGQIQYF
NA,many,TRBV29-1,TRBJ2-3,TGCAGCGTTGTCGGCGGGCTTGGGGCAGATACGCAGTATTTT,CSVVGGLGADTQYF
NA,NA,TRBV7-2,TRBJ2-3,TGTGCCAGCAGCACAGATGGCGGGAAGGGAGATACGCAGTATTTT,CASSTDGGKGDTQYF
TRBD2,NA,TRBV12-3/TRBV12-4,TRBJ2-1,TGTGCCTCCGGGACTAGCGGGCATAATGAGCAGTTCTTC,CASGTSGHNEQFF
TRBD1,NA,TRBV20-1,TRBJ2-7,TGCAGTGCTAGATCGGGACAGGGCGTCTCCTACGAGCAGTACTTC,CSARSGQGVSYEQYF
NA,many,TRBV7-2,TRBJ2-5,TGTGCCAGCAGCTTAGCTTTAGGGGAGACCCAGTACTTC,CASSLALGETQYF
NA,many,TRBV5-1,TRBJ2-5,TGCGCCAGCAGCTTTATAAGGGCCGCGTCGGTGGAGACCCAGTACTTC,CASSFIRAASVETQYF
TRBD1,NA,TRBV12-3/TRBV12-4,TRBJ1-1,TGTGCCAGCAGTACAGGGGGCGCGAACACTGAAGCTTTCTTT,CASSTGGANTEAFF
NA,few,TRBV9,TRBJ2-1,TGTGCCAGCAGCAACAACCGTATCCCGTACAATGAGCAGTTCTTC,CASSNNRIPYNEQFF
NA,few,TRBV2,TRBJ2-7,TGTGCCACAGTGGGGGTAGCGACCTACGAGCAGTACTTC,CATVGVATYEQYF
TRBD1,few,TRBV7-9,TRBJ2-7,TGTGCCAGCAGCCCTTCTACCGGGACAGGGGCCTACGAGCAGTACTTC,CASSPSTGTGAYEQYF
NA,NA,TRBV30,TRBJ1-1,TGTGCCTGGAGTCTTACCCTGGACACTGAAGCTTTCTTT,CAWSLTLDTEAFF
NA,few,TRBV4-3,TRBJ2-1,TGCGCCAGCAGCCAAGATTTTTTTACGGGAGTCGGCTCCTACAATGAGCAGTTCTTC,CASSQDFFTGVGSYNEQFF
NA,many,TRBV28,TRBJ2-7,TGTGCCAGTTCCTTGTGGGGGGAAAACTACGAGCAGTACTTC,CASSLWGENYEQYF
NA,NA,TRBV3-1,TRBJ2-5,TGTGCCAGCAGCCCAACCGTCGGGGGCATACTGACAGCAGAGACCCAGTACTTC,CASSPTVGGILTAETQYF
NA,few,TRBV7-8,TRBJ1-2,TGTGCCAGCAGCTTAGGGTCCGGGAATGGCTACACCTTC,CASSLGSGNGYTF
TRBD1,many,TRBV6-1,TRBJ1-5,TGTGCCAGCAGCGACAGGGGGCAAGAGCAGCCCCAGCATTTT,CASSDRGQEQPQHF
NA,many,TRBV7-2,TRBJ1-4,TGTGCCAGCAGCTTAATGGGGATGGCTAATGAAAAACTGTTTTTT,CASSLMGMANEKLFF
TRBD2,many,TRBV6-2/TRBV6-3,TRBJ2-7,TGTGCCAGCAGTTACTCACTAGCGGGCGACTCCTACGAGCAGTACTTC,CASSYSLAGDSYEQYF
NA,many,TRBV5-1,TRBJ1-1,TGCGCCAGCAGCTTATCTTCTTTGAACACTGAAGCTTTCTTT,CASSLSSLNTEAFF
TRBD2,many,TRBV7-2,TRBJ2-5,TGTGCCAGCAGCTTAGGACCGGGACTAGCGTCGGAGACCCAGTACTTC,CASSLGPGLASETQYF
TRBD1,NA,TRBV19,TRBJ2-1,TGTGCCAGTAGTGGACAGGACTACAATGAGCAGTTCTTC,CASSGQDYNEQFF
NA,many,TRBV20-1,TRBJ2-1,TGCAGTGCTAGAGGACGTGGGGGGGGCTATGAGCAGTTCTTC,CSARGRGGGYEQFF
NA,few,TRBV7-2,TRBJ1-5,TGTGCCAGCAGCTTGGGGACCGTTCAGCCCCAGCATTTT,CASSLGTVQPQHF
TRBD2,many,TRBV20-1,TRBJ2-1,TGCAGTGCCCTTGAGGATAGCGGGTTCACCTACCACAATGAGCAGTTCTTC,CSALEDSGFTYHNEQFF
NA,few,TRBV20-1,TRBJ2-3,TGCAGTGCTAGAGATCCTAGGATGAGCACAGATACGCAGTATTTT,CSARDPRMSTDTQYF
TRBD2,many,TRBV4-3,TRBJ2-1,TGCGCCAGCAGCCAGGATAGCGGGAGCTTGAATGAGCAGTTCTTC,CASSQDSGSLNEQFF
TRBD2,many,TRBV6-5,TRBJ2-1,TGTGCCAGCAGTTTTTCTAGCGGGAATGAGCAGTTCTTC,CASSFSSGNEQFF
NA,NA,TRBV6-4,TRBJ2-2,TGTGCCAGCAGTGGAGGAGGGAAGCTGTTTTTT,CASSGGGKLFF
NA,few,TRBV25-1,TRBJ2-2,TGTGCCAGCAGTACCCGAACAGGACGACATTCCACCGGGGAGCTGTTTTTT,CASSTRTGRHSTGELFF
TRBD2,NA,TRBV13,TRBJ2-1,TGTGCCAGCAGCTTGGGACTAGCGGGAGGCGCCTACGAGCAGTTCTTC,CASSLGLAGGAYEQFF
NA,many,TRBV15,TRBJ2-5,TGTGCCACCAGCAGAGCCGGCGGTGGGGAGACCCAGTACTTC,CATSRAGGGETQYF
NA,few,TRBV15,TRBJ2-3,TGTGCCACCAGCAGTCCCTTGGCGGGAACTCAGATCGGGTCGCAGTATTTT,CATSSPLAGTQIGSQYF
NA,few,TRBV5-6,TRBJ2-5,TGTGCCAGCAGCTTGGTGGGTAGCGAGACCCAGTACTTC,CASSLVGSETQYF
TRBD2,few,TRBV4-2,TRBJ2-3,TGTGCCAGCAGCCAACGCGGTAGCCGGACTAGCGGGCTCCTTGGCACAGATACGCAGTATTTT,CASSQRGSRTSGLLGTDTQYF
NA,many,TRBV7-8,TRBJ2-1,TGTGCCAGCAGCTTCAGGGGTGAGCAGTTCTTC,CASSFRGEQFF
TRBD2,NA,TRBV4-3,TRBJ2-1,TGCGCCAGCAGCCAAGAAAGGGAGCGGGACCTATACAATGAGCAGTTCTTC,CASSQERERDLYNEQFF
NA,few,TRBV2,TRBJ1-5,TGTGCCAGCTGCCGGGACTACAATCAGCCCCAGCATTTT,CASCRDYNQPQHF
TRBD2,many,TRBV4-2,TRBJ2-3,TGTGCCAGCAGCCACCTAGCGGGATTGGTCACAGATACGCAGTATTTT,CASSHLAGLVTDTQYF
NA,NA,TRBV7-3,TRBJ2-1,TGTGCCAGCAGCCCCAAGGGGGGGATAAATGAGCAGTTCTTC,CASSPKGGINEQFF
NA,few,TRBV6-5,TRBJ2-1,TGTGCCAGCAGTTTCTTCGGTTCGCGTGAGCAGTTCTTC,CASSFFGSREQFF
NA,many,TRBV29-1,TRBJ2-3,TGCAGCGTTGAGGGCACAGATACGCAGTATTTT,CSVEGTDTQYF
NA,many,TRBV20-1,TRBJ2-2,TGCAGTGCTAGAAACAGGGTCGCGGGCACCGGGGAGCTGTTTTTT,CSARNRVAGTGELFF
TRBD1,many,TRBV7-2,TRBJ1-4,TGTGCCAGCAGCTTACAGGGGGAGTATGAAAAACTGTTTTTT,CASSLQGEYEKLFF
NA,NA,TRBV29-1,TRBJ2-7,TGCAGCGTCCGGCGACAAGGGGAGCAGTACTTC,CSVRRQGEQYF
NA,many,TRBV11-1,TRBJ1-1,TGTGCCAGCAGCTTAGAAATAGGGGCGACTGAAGCTTTCTTT,CASSLEIGATEAFF
TRBD1,few,TRBV20-1,TRBJ1-1,TGCAGTGCTAGACCGGGACAGGGGGCTGGGGCCTTCTTT,CSARPGQGAGAFF
NA,NA,TRBV10-2,TRBJ2-2,TGCGCCAGCAGTGAGGGAGAGGACACCGGGGAGCTGTTTTTT,CASSEGEDTGELFF
NA,NA,TRBV7-3,TRBJ2-3,TGTGCCAGCAGCGCCCACGGGGCGGCAGATACGCAGTATTTT,CASSAHGAADTQYF
NA,many,TRBV6-1,TRBJ2-7,TGTGCCAGCAGTACCACCGGGACTTGGGGATCGGAGCAGTACTTC,CASSTTGTWGSEQYF
TRBD1,NA,TRBV20-1,TRBJ1-2,TGCAGTCCCGGGAACAGGGGACAGGGAAACTATGGCTACACCTTC,CSPGNRGQGNYGYTF
TRBD2,many,TRBV6-2/TRBV6-3,TRBJ2-3,TGTGCCAGCAGTTACTCGGGGACTAGCGGATCTACGCAGTATTTT,CASSYSGTSGSTQYF
NA,many,TRBV18,TRBJ1-6,TGTGCCAGCAGCCCTAGGACGGGGGATAATTCACCCCTCCACTTT,CASSPRTGDNSPLHF
NA,many,TRBV12-3/TRBV12-4,TRBJ2-1,TGTGCCAGCAGCCGGCATGGGAGCTCCTACAATGAGCAGTTCTTC,CASSRHGSSYNEQFF
NA,many,TRBV6-5,TRBJ1-1,TGTGCCAGCAGTTACTTCGGGACATCCCCGAGCACTGAAGCTTTCTTT,CASSYFGTSPSTEAFF
NA,NA,TRBV6-5,TRBJ2-1,TGTGCCACAGCAAGGCCTTACAATGAGCAGTTCTTC,CATARPYNEQFF
TRBD1,few,TRBV5-1,TRBJ2-6,TGCGCCAGCAGCGACAGGGGGCTTGGGGGGGCCAACGTCCTGACTTTC,CASSDRGLGGANVLTF
TRBD1,few,TRBV20-1,TRBJ2-7,TGCAGTGCGCCGGGACAGGCCTCCTACGAGCAGTACTTC,CSAPGQASYEQYF